This is a list of T cell receptor beta chains from one sample in a study of response to subunit inactivated influenza vaccine. TCRdb itself ran the RT-PCR reads through MiXCR, one entry per CDR3 protein. Of about 570,000 distinct CDR3 sequences in the sample, 12% were seen once. This specimen was PBMCs from blood, taken on the day of vaccination. Receptor source: a man between 45 and 60 years old who received an inactivated influenza vaccine. Both conserved end residues are part of each CDR3. D genes are given only for firm matches. Some rows mark clone size as missing; the rest say once, few, many or name a class of expanded clone.

D gene	J gene	clone size	V gene	CDR3 DNA	CDR3 protein
TRBD2	TRBJ2-1	few	TRBV7-2	TGTGCCAGCAGCTTATTAGGACTAGCGGGAGGGCCCCTCGGGCAGTTCTTC	CASSLLGLAGGPLGQFF
-	TRBJ2-3	few	TRBV29-1	TGCAGCGTTGGGTATGGGACTCTTAATACGCAGTATTTT	CSVGYGTLNTQYF
-	TRBJ1-1	many	TRBV12-3/TRBV12-4	TGTGCCAGCAGTTTTACAGGGACGAACACTGAAGCTTTCTTT	CASSFTGTNTEAFF
-	TRBJ2-7	few	TRBV15	TGTGCCACCAGCAGAGACCCCGACTACGAGCAGTACTTC	CATSRDPDYEQYF
-	TRBJ2-7	many	TRBV6-2/TRBV6-3	TGTGCCAGCAGACACCAAACGGGGCTTTACGAGCAGTACTTC	CASRHQTGLYEQYF
-	TRBJ2-7	-	TRBV20-1	TGCAGTGCTAGAGATATGACAGAGCAGTACTTC	CSARDMTEQYF
-	TRBJ1-1	few	TRBV12-3/TRBV12-4	TGTGCCAGCAGTCACACCGGACTGGGCACTGAAGCTTTCTTT	CASSHTGLGTEAFF
TRBD1	TRBJ1-5	few	TRBV10-3	TGTGCCATCAGCCGAGGGACAGCGGTTCCTAATCAGCCCCAGCATTTT	CAISRGTAVPNQPQHF
TRBD2	TRBJ2-2	many	TRBV6-1	TGTGCCAGCAGCCGACTAGCGGGGAACACCGGGGAGCTGTTTTTT	CASSRLAGNTGELFF
TRBD1	TRBJ1-1	few	TRBV19	TGCGGGAGTAGACAGGGGGCGATTATGAACACTGAAGCTTTCTTT	CGSRQGAIMNTEAFF
-	TRBJ1-6	-	TRBV28	TGTGCCATCTCGTCCCTCACCGACCGCTCCTATAATTCACCCCTCCACTTT	CAISSLTDRSYNSPLHF
TRBD1	TRBJ2-5	-	TRBV12-3/TRBV12-4	TGTGCCAGCAGTCCGTCTACAGGGGTTGAGACCCAGTACTTC	CASSPSTGVETQYF
TRBD2	TRBJ2-1	-	TRBV27	TGTGCCAGCGGATATCTAGCGGAGGTAAACAATGAGCAGTTCTTC	CASGYLAEVNNEQFF
-	TRBJ2-1	few	TRBV7-9	TGTGCCAGCACTTCAGGAGACTACCGTTACAATGAGCAGTTCTTC	CASTSGDYRYNEQFF
-	TRBJ1-2	few	TRBV2	TGTGCCAGCAGTGATTGGGGGGCAAGTAACTATGGCTACACCTTC	CASSDWGASNYGYTF
-	TRBJ2-2	few	TRBV7-9	TGTGCCAGCAGCTTAGACAGCTCGAACACCGGGGAGCTGTTTTTT	CASSLDSSNTGELFF
-	TRBJ2-1	few	TRBV5-1	TGCGCCAGCAGCTGGGGGTTGTTAGGGGCCGATGAGCAGTTCTTC	CASSWGLLGADEQFF
TRBD1	TRBJ2-5	few	TRBV7-2	TGTGCCAGCAGCCCACAGGGGGAGACCCAGTACTTC	CASSPQGETQYF
-	TRBJ2-7	few	TRBV4-3	TGCGCCAGCAGCCAAGATTTTGCCCGCGCCGAGCAGTACTTC	CASSQDFARAEQYF
-	TRBJ2-2	-	TRBV18	TGTGCCAGCTCACCAGCCGGACAGAACACCGGGGAGCTGTTTTTT	CASSPAGQNTGELFF